The 21 T cell receptor beta chains given below trace back to one sample, sequenced in a study of a mutant IDH1 vaccine in newly diagnosed glioma. The antigens these receptors bind are not known. The sample's time point: week 35, safety follow-up. Doses comprised 300 ug of mutant IDH1 20-mer peptide each, plus topical imiquimod. The table came from immunoSEQ multiplex PCR; TCRdb's copy has only in-frame clones and leaves some out. The data hold about 48,000 clones, with about 82% observed a single time. The sample here was PBMCs, taken from a glioma patient whose treatment included an IDH1 peptide vaccine. The source is a man aged 40-49 years with glioma.

The CDR3 spells CSVETGSVPGANVLTF. In DNA form, the CDR3 reads TGCAGCGTTGAAACGGGGTCGGTACCTGGGGCCAACGTCCTGACTTTC. V is TRBV29-1 and J is TRBJ2-6; D is possibly TRBD2 (5 bases). CDR1 and CDR2 (germline): SQVTM, ANQGSEA. V was cut by 2 bases and J by 2 bases, with 13 bases left in between. This CDR3 has 16 residues.

This chain uses TRBV29-1 with TRBJ2-3, with 9 bases that match TRBD1. V was pared by 5 bases and J by 2 bases, with 8 bases of the junction left unmatched. Germline values: CDR1 SQVTM, CDR2 ANQGSEA. The CDR3 consists of 15 residues. CDR3 coding DNA: TGCAGCGTTACCCGGGACAGGGCCCTCACAGATACGCAGTATTTT. As protein: CSVTRDRALTDTQYF.

The rearrangement uses TRBV27 and TRBJ1-4; possibly TRBD1 for D (5 bases). Germline CDR1 reads MNHEY; CDR2 reads SMNVEV (reference sequence). CDR3 length: 17 amino acids. Trimming stripped 6 bases from V and 0 bases from J, with 17 bases between. CDR3 residues: CASSPLGTGATNEKLFF. The CDR3 DNA is TGTGCCAGCAGCCCACTCGGGACGGGGGCAACTAATGAAAAACTGTTTTTT.

By frequency in the sample, this clone is medium-sized (0.01 to 0.1%). The sample holds other DNA sequences that translate to the same CDR3. This chain joins TRBV6-5 and TRBJ2-3; 11 positions match TRBD2. Germline CDR1 and CDR2: MNHEY and SVGAGI. Losses at the gene ends were 6 bases for V and 1 base for J; bases not matched to a gene: 3. CDR3 size: 15 residues. The CDR3: CASRSGLAGTDTQYF. CDR3 DNA: TGTGCCAGCAGATCGGGACTAGCGGGCACAGATACGCAGTATTTT.

V usage is TRBV9 and J usage is TRBJ1-1; 7 nucleotides line up with TRBD1. V shed 4 bases and J 0 bases; nucleotides not matched to a gene: 9. Germline V gene sequence: CDR1 SGDLS, CDR2 YYNGEE. The CDR3 spans 16 residues. The CDR3 here is CASSNRDSGMNTEAFF. The CDR3 DNA is TGTGCCAGCAGCAACCGGGACAGCGGAATGAACACTGAAGCTTTCTTT. Variable domain in full (rest from reference TRBV9 and TRBJ1-1): DSGVTQTPKHLITATGQRVTLRCSPRSGDLSVYWYQQSLDQGLQFLIQYYNGEERAKGNILERFSAQQFPDLHSELNLSSLELGDSALYFCASSNRDSGMNTEAFFGQGTRLTVV.

The chain couples TRBV27 to TRBJ2-4; 12 bases map to TRBD2. Germline V gene data show CDR1 as MNHEY and CDR2 as SMNVEV (reference sequence). V shed 4 bases, J shed 3 bases, and the junction held 10 bases outside the gene matches. The CDR3 consists of 18 residues. CDR3: CASSSGLAGFVGKNIQYF. CDR3 nucleotide sequence: TGTGCCAGCAGTTCGGGACTAGCGGGCTTCGTTGGCAAAAACATTCAGTACTTC.

This clone was recorded only once. This chain connects TRBV5-4 to TRBJ1-2; 11 bases are shared with TRBD1. Germline CDR1 reads SGHNT; CDR2 reads YYREEE (reference sequence). This CDR3 region has 16 residues. With V trimmed by 4 bases and J by 6 bases, 11 bases remained unmatched. The CDR3 bases are TGTGCCAGCAGCCAAGAGACTGGGGACAGGGGGAATGGCTACACCTTC. Residues: CASSQETGDRGNGYTF.

The rearrangement links TRBV4-2 to TRBJ2-2; the match to TRBD2 covers 7 bases. The CDR3 runs 17 residues. The V gene's germline CDR1 is LGHNA and CDR2 YNFKEQ. Germline trimming cut 0 bases from V and 4 bases from J; bases unmatched to any gene: 8. The CDR3: CASSQDLTSDTTGELFF. The CDR3 DNA is TGTGCCAGCAGCCAAGATTTAACTAGCGATACCACCGGGGAGCTGTTTTTT.

This clone was seen more than once but under ten times. V and J are TRBV10-2 and TRBJ1-1; D unclear. V was pared by 0 bases and J by 8 bases, with 7 bases between. Germline V gene lookup returns CDR1 WSHSY and CDR2 SAAADI. This CDR3 contains 12 residues. The CDR3: CASSESVGEAFF. The CDR3 DNA sequence: TGCGCCAGCAGTGAGTCGGTGGGGGAAGCTTTCTTT.

This clone was recorded only once. The genes are TRBV29-1 and TRBJ2-3; 7 positions agree with TRBD1. The V and J ends lost 7 bases and 2 bases, in that order; junction bases with no gene match: 3. This CDR3 spans 12 amino acids. Germline CDR1 is SQVTM and CDR2 is ANQGSEA. Here the CDR3 reads CSAGTDTDTQYF. The CDR3 nucleotides read TGCAGCGCCGGGACAGACACAGATACGCAGTATTTT.

V gene TRBV5-1 combines with J gene TRBJ2-2; no reliable D call. The germline gives CDR1 SGHRS, CDR2 YFSETQ. The CDR3 contains 15 residues. Trimming cost V 4 bases and J 4 bases, with 14 bases left between them. The CDR3 DNA reads TGCGCCAGCAGCGCCGGGCGACCAGGCACCGGGGAGCTGTTTTTT. Translated, it gives CASSAGRPGTGELFF.

This chain connects TRBV21-1 to TRBJ2-1; TRBD2 is the table's D call and was not checked against the DNA. TRBV21-1 is noted as a pseudogene. There are 24 residues in the CDR3. CDR3 sequence reads: CASSKEDTPTGTSGKRGGDNEQFF. CDR3 bases: TGTGCCAGCAGCAAAGAGGATACTCCGACCGGGACTAGCGGGAAAAGAGGAGGGGACAATGAGCAGTTCTTC.

Within the sample, this clone is medium-sized. The chain links TRBV10-2 to TRBJ2-5, with 12 bases fitting TRBD2. J was trimmed by 3 bases and V by 7 bases; bases with no gene match: 6. This CDR3 comprises 15 residues. Germline V gene sequence: CDR1 WSHSY, CDR2 SAAADI. CDR3 nucleotides: TGCGCCAGCAAAAGGACTAGCGGGGATAAAGAGACCCAGTACTTC. Protein: CASKRTSGDKETQYF.

The chain has TRBV2 and TRBJ1-5; no reliable D call. Germline-derived CDR1 and CDR2 are SNHLY and FYNNEI. The CDR3 sequence is 14 residues long. Trimming took off 6 bases at V and 2 bases at J, with 11 bases between the two ends. The CDR3, as DNA: TGTGCCAGCAGACACCTGGGTGGCAATCAGCCCCAGCATTTT. It translates to CASRHLGGNQPQHF.

The rearrangement links TRBV9 to TRBJ2-3, with TRBD2 matching 10 bases. CDR3 size: 16 residues. Germline-derived CDR1 and CDR2 are SGDLS and YYNGEE. The J segment lost 4 bases and the V segment lost 0 bases, leaving 5 bases of the junction unmatched. The CDR3 bases are TGTGCCAGCAGCGTAGCCGGTCTAGCGGGAGCAGATACGCAGTATTTT. Its translation: CASSVAGLAGADTQYF. The variable domain in full, completed from reference TRBV9 and TRBJ2-3, reads DSGVTQTPKHLITATGQRVTLRCSPRSGDLSVYWYQQSLDQGLQFLIQYYNGEERAKGNILERFSAQQFPDLHSELNLSSLELGDSALYFCASSVAGLAGADTQYFGPGTRLTVL.

This clone came up a few times. This rearrangement joins TRBV19 to TRBJ1-5; the D gene is possibly TRBD1 (5 bases). The germline V gene has CDR1 LNHDA and CDR2 SQIVND (reference sequence). The CDR3 length is 12 residues. Trimming removed 3 bases at V and 16 bases at J, with 16 bases between. CDR3 region: CASSISQGPIHF. The DNA for the CDR3 is TGTGCCAGTAGTATTTCCCAGGGTCCAATCCATTTT.

The CDR3 spells CASSLGGPLGSYNEQFF. The CDR3 DNA is TGTGCCAGCAGCTTAGGGGGGCCCCTGGGGTCCTACAATGAGCAGTTCTTC. The genes are TRBV7-8 and TRBJ2-1; TRBD1 is a possible D gene (6 bases). Trimming stripped 1 base from V and 1 base from J, with 14 bases between. Germline V gives CDR1 SGHVS, CDR2 FQNEAQ. The CDR3 is 17 amino acids.

This clone has only a few counts. V usage is TRBV9 and J usage is TRBJ2-6; TRBD2 matches 9 bases. CDR1 is SGDLS and CDR2 is YYNGEE in the germline V gene. There are 15 residues in the CDR3. V lost 4 bases and J lost 19; bases outside the gene matches: 18. As DNA, the CDR3 is TGTGCCAGCAGCCCCCAGTCCGGGACTAGCAATTCCCTCACTTTC. Amino acids: CASSPQSGTSNSLTF.

This sequence joins TRBV7-2 and TRBJ2-3, with TRBD2 matching over 12 bases. The CDR3 loop spans 19 amino acids. V lost 1 base, J lost 1 base, and 9 bases stayed unmatched. Per the germline V gene, CDR1 is SGHTA and CDR2 is FQGNSA. This chain's CDR3 is CASSLVPSGRAGRTDTQYF. For the CDR3, the DNA is TGTGCCAGCAGCTTAGTGCCTAGCGGGAGGGCCGGGCGCACAGATACGCAGTATTTT.

The chain carries TRBV7-2 and TRBJ2-1, with D possibly being TRBD1 (6 bases). With 1 base removed from V and 5 bases from J, the gap between germline ends came to 12 bases. The CDR3 has 15 amino acids. CDR1 and CDR2 (germline): SGHTA, FQGNSA. The CDR3 DNA sequence: TGTGCCAGCAGCTTAGGCACAGGGAGAAACAATGAGCAGTTCTTC. Translating gives CASSLGTGRNNEQFF.

This sequence joins TRBV19 and TRBJ2-2; D gene ambiguous. Germline V gene lookup returns CDR1 LNHDA and CDR2 SQIVND (reference sequence). The CDR3 extends over 12 amino acids. The V end lost 3 bases, the J end lost 4 bases, and 3 bases lay between the germline ends. In DNA, the CDR3 is TGTGCCAGTAGTATCTCCACCGGGGAGCTGTTTTTT. Protein product: CASSISTGELFF.